One and the same sample provided the 25 T cell receptor beta chains below, sequenced in a study of early T cells in non-severe SARS-CoV-2 infection. TCRdb used MiXCR to reprocess the 5' RACE reads, holding one entry per CDR3 protein. This sample has around 80,000 distinct CDR3 sequences, with over 9.5% found just once. The sequencing used whole blood, collected at baseline. These TCRs come from an adult who was a healthcare worker with PCR-confirmed SARS-CoV-2 infection or an uninfected control (not recorded which).

This clonotype occurred a few times. The chain carries TRBV4-1 and TRBJ2-7; the D gene is possibly TRBD1 (6 bases). The CDR3 sequence is 15 residues long. Germline V lookup: CDR1 MGHRA, CDR2 YSYEKL. The germline V and J ends were trimmed by 0 bases and 5 bases, with 14 bases remaining between them. CDR3 DNA sequence: TGCGCCAGCAGCCAAGACAGGGGTCGGCACGACGAGCAGTACTTC. This encodes CASSQDRGRHDEQYF.

This clonotype showed up many times. The V gene is TRBV7-8, the J gene TRBJ2-6; maybe TRBD1 (5 bases). Germline CDR1 reads SGHVS; CDR2 reads FQNEAQ. The CDR3 runs to 12 residues. The V and J ends lost 3 bases and 10 bases respectively, with 7 bases between them. The CDR3 DNA is TGTGCCAGCAGCTTCTCAGGGAACGTCCTGACTTTC. The encoded protein is CASSFSGNVLTF.

V is TRBV6-5 and J is TRBJ2-7; D is perhaps TRBD1 or TRBD2 (5 bases each). The V gene lost 5 bases and the J gene lost 8 bases, with 13 bases spanning the gap. From germline, CDR1 is MNHEY and CDR2 SVGAGI. This CDR3 has 12 residues. CDR3 DNA: TGTGCCAGCAGTACCCTAGCAGGGCAGCAGTACTTC. This encodes CASSTLAGQQYF.

The V gene is TRBV18, the J gene TRBJ2-4; 10 bases align to TRBD1. The CDR3 runs to 16 residues. Germline lookup yields CDR1 KGHSH and CDR2 LQKENI. V was clipped by 3 bases and J by 2 bases; unmatched bases: 4. The CDR3 is CASSPRTGGTKNIQYF. The CDR3 region has the DNA TGTGCCAGCTCACCCCGGACAGGGGGGACCAAAAACATTCAGTACTTC. The variable domain in full, completed from reference TRBV18 and TRBJ2-4, reads NAGVMQNPRHLVRRRGQEARLRCSPMKGHSHVYWYRQLPEEGLKFMVYLQKENIIDESGMPKERFSAEFPKEGPSILRIQQVVRGDSAAYFCASSPRTGGTKNIQYFGAGTRLSVL.

Only a few counts were recorded for this clonotype. The chain links TRBV3-1 to TRBJ2-2, with unresolved D. Per the germline V gene, CDR1 is LGHDT and CDR2 is YNNKEL (reference sequence). The length of the CDR3 is 13 residues. V was trimmed by 2 bases and J by 3 bases, leaving 4 bases between them. This chain's CDR3 is CASSQSDTGELFF. The CDR3 region has the DNA TGTGCCAGCAGCCAAAGCGACACCGGGGAGCTGTTTTTT.

V and J are TRBV7-2 and TRBJ2-1; the D is unclear. V was shortened by 1 base and J by 7 bases, with 5 bases between the two germline ends. The CDR3 covers 12 residues. Looked up from germline, CDR1 is SGHTA and CDR2 is FQGNSA. The CDR3 DNA follows: TGTGCCAGCAGCTTAGGCCAGAATGAGCAGTTCTTC. Encoded protein: CASSLGQNEQFF.

This clonotype appeared a few times. J is TRBJ1-1 and V is TRBV10-3; D is undetermined. Germline CDR1 is ENHRY and CDR2 is SYGVKD. V lost 6 bases and J 4 bases, leaving 12 bases between the germline ends. CDR3 length equals 13 residues. The CDR3 DNA sequence: TGTGCCATCAGGACTCCCGGTCCCACTGAAGCTTTCTTT. Translating gives CAIRTPGPTEAFF.

This clonotype was recorded a few times. This rearrangement joins TRBV3-1 to TRBJ1-1; 7 bases align to TRBD1. The CDR3 extends over 16 amino acids. Trimming cost V 4 bases and J 0 bases; bases outside gene matches: 8. Germline loops: CDR1 LGHDT, CDR2 YNNKEL (reference sequence). The CDR3 reads CASSPKGQIMNTEAFF. The CDR3 DNA reads as TGTGCCAGCAGCCCCAAGGGACAGATCATGAACACTGAAGCTTTCTTT.

This clonotype was seen ten or more times. The chain has TRBV19 and TRBJ1-5, with TRBD1 matching over 7 bases. The CDR3 has 16 residues. CDR1 and CDR2 (germline): LNHDA, SQIVND (reference sequence). V was clipped by 5 bases and J by 1 base; unmatched bases: 8. The CDR3 here is CASSFPDRRSNQPQHF. The CDR3 DNA sequence: TGTGCCAGTAGTTTTCCGGACAGGAGGAGCAATCAGCCCCAGCATTTT.

The chain uses TRBV5-1 and TRBJ1-2; 7 positions agree with TRBD1. Germline loops: CDR1 SGHRS, CDR2 YFSETQ. The CDR3 is 15 residues long. The V segment lost 0 bases and the J segment 8 bases; nucleotides outside the gene matches: 10. The CDR3 is CASSLVGTLTGGYTF. Written as DNA, the CDR3 is TGCGCCAGCAGCTTGGTGGGGACACTGACAGGGGGCTACACCTTC.

In this sample, this clonotype turned up many times. The rearrangement links TRBV6-4 to TRBJ1-5; D not certain. Germline lookup yields CDR1 MRHNA and CDR2 SNTAGT. The CDR3 totals 14 residues. Trimming removed 6 bases at V and 2 bases at J, with 11 bases between. CDR3 in DNA: TGTGCCAGCAGGGGTACGAAAGGCAATCAGCCCCAGCATTTT. Protein: CASRGTKGNQPQHF.

This clonotype showed up many times. The chain joins TRBV11-1 to TRBJ2-1, with D tentatively TRBD2 (6 bases). V lost 2 bases, J lost 5 bases, and 13 bases lay in between. The germline V gene has CDR1 SGHAT and CDR2 FQDESV (reference sequence). The CDR3 spans 15 residues. CDR3 amino acids: CASSLSGEPHNEQFF. The CDR3 DNA follows: TGTGCCAGCAGCTTATCGGGAGAGCCCCACAATGAGCAGTTCTTC. Full variable domain (rest looked up from reference TRBV11-1 and TRBJ2-1): EAEVAQSPRYKITEKSQAVAFWCDPISGHATLYWYRQILGQGPELLVQFQDESVVDDSQLPKDRFSAERLKGVDSTLKIQPAELGDSAMYLCASSLSGEPHNEQFFGPGTRLTVL.

V is TRBV6-2 or TRBV6-3 and J is TRBJ2-7, with 8 nucleotides matching TRBD2. This CDR3 comprises 17 residues. Germline V gene lookup returns CDR1 MNHEY and CDR2 SVGEGT. V shed 5 bases, J shed 3 bases, and the junction held 15 bases outside the gene matches. Here the CDR3 reads CASSRSGPGTRSYEQYF. The CDR3 region has the DNA TGTGCCAGCAGTCGGTCGGGTCCCGGGACTAGAAGCTACGAGCAGTACTTC.

This clonotype was observed many times. V is TRBV3-1 and J is TRBJ1-5; TRBD1 matches at 9 bases. Per the germline V gene, CDR1 is LGHDT and CDR2 is YNNKEL (reference sequence). This CDR3 comprises 15 residues. The V and J ends lost 6 bases and 5 bases, in that order; junction bases with no gene match: 8. The chain's CDR3 is CASSPRDRVDQPQHF. The CDR3 DNA follows: TGTGCCAGCAGTCCCCGGGACAGGGTTGATCAGCCCCAGCATTTT. The full variable domain, with the rest looked up from reference TRBV3-1 and TRBJ1-5, is DTAVSQTPKYLVTQMGNDKSIKCEQNLGHDTMYWYKQDSKKFLKIMFSYNNKELIINETVPNRFSPKSPDKAHLNLHINSLELGDSAVYFCASSPRDRVDQPQHFGDGTRLSIL.

This clonotype has at least ten counts. The V call is TRBV7-6, the J call TRBJ1-1; possibly TRBD1 for D (6 bases). CDR3 length equals 13 residues. CDR1 and CDR2 from the germline V gene are SGHVS and FNYEAQ. Trimming pared 8 bases from V and 4 bases from J, leaving 14 bases between. The CDR3 here is CASGRQVGTEAFF. CDR3 coding DNA: TGTGCCAGCGGAAGACAGGTGGGCACTGAAGCTTTCTTT. Full variable domain (remainder filled in from reference TRBV7-6 and TRBJ1-1): GAGVSQSPRYKVTKRGQDVALRCDPISGHVSLYWYRQALGQGPEFLTYFNYEAQQDKSGLPNDRFSAERPEGSISTLTIQRTEQRDSAMYRCASGRQVGTEAFFGQGTRLTVV.

In its sample, this clonotype was seen many times. The genes are TRBV20-1 and TRBJ2-1, with D perhaps matching TRBD2 (6 bases). Germline V gene lookup returns CDR1 DFQATT and CDR2 SNEGSKA (reference sequence). Trimming took off 1 base at V and 12 bases at J, with 13 bases between the two ends. The CDR3 length is 12 residues. The CDR3 spells CSARAGVGVQFF. The CDR3 bases are TGCAGTGCTAGAGCGGGAGTGGGGGTGCAGTTCTTC.

The V call is TRBV28, the J call TRBJ2-7; D is unresolved. CDR1 is MDHEN, CDR2 SYDVKM, per germline. The CDR3 loop spans 13 amino acids. V was trimmed by 6 bases and J by 0 bases, leaving 9 bases between them. CDR3 bases: TGTGCCAGCAGCGAACAGCTCTCCTACGAGCAGTACTTC. It yields the protein CASSEQLSYEQYF.

This clonotype has more than one count but fewer than ten. V is TRBV6-1 and J is TRBJ2-3; unclear D gene. Trimming pared 6 bases from V and 5 bases from J, leaving 12 bases between. Germline CDR1 is MNHNS and CDR2 is SASEGT. The CDR3 covers 13 residues. The CDR3 region has the DNA TGTGCCAGCAGCCCCCCAAAACTAGATACGCAGTATTTT. As protein: CASSPPKLDTQYF.

The chain employs TRBV28 and TRBJ2-2; D is unclear. Germline V lookup: CDR1 MDHEN, CDR2 SYDVKM. Trimming left V 6 bases short and J 2 bases short, with 10 bases between. CDR3 length: 14 residues. DNA of the CDR3: TGTGCCAGCAGATCAGGACCTAACACCGGGGAGCTGTTTTTT. Translation gives CASRSGPNTGELFF.

This chain connects TRBV4-1 to TRBJ2-3; TRBD2 agrees at 8 bases. V dropped 0 bases and J dropped 4; count of bases not matched to a gene: 0. The germline V gene has CDR1 MGHRA and CDR2 YSYEKL. The CDR3 has 14 amino acids. For the CDR3, the DNA is TGCGCCAGCAGCCAAGAGGGACTAGCAGATACGCAGTATTTT. This encodes CASSQEGLADTQYF.

The chain links TRBV25-1 to TRBJ2-5; tentative D call: TRBD1 (5 bases). The CDR3 has 14 residues. V was cut by 4 bases and J by 5 bases, with 14 bases left in between. Per the germline V gene, CDR1 is MGHDK and CDR2 is SYGVNS. The CDR3 DNA reads TGTGCCAGCAGTGCAGAAACTAAGGGGGAGACCCAGTACTTC. Translation: CASSAETKGETQYF.

The chain employs TRBV10-3 and TRBJ2-2, with unresolved D. Trimming left V 7 bases short and J 4 bases short, with 13 bases between. The CDR3 spans 14 residues. In germline, CDR1 is ENHRY, CDR2 SYGVKD. CDR3 sequence: CAITWSETTGELFF. CDR3 DNA: TGTGCCATCACTTGGAGTGAGACCACCGGGGAGCTGTTTTTT.

This chain connects TRBV27 to TRBJ1-4, with unresolved D. The CDR3 has 13 residues. V was cut by 7 bases and J by 3 bases, with 9 bases left in between. CDR1 MNHEY and CDR2 SMNVEV come from the germline V gene (reference sequence). CDR3: CASKRSPNEKLFF. DNA for the CDR3: TGTGCCAGCAAGAGGAGTCCTAATGAAAAACTGTTTTTT. Supplemented by reference TRBV27 and TRBJ1-4, the full variable domain reads EAQVTQNPRYLITVTGKKLTVTCSQNMNHEYMSWYRQDPGLGLRQIYYSMNVEVTDKGDVPEGYKVSRKEKRNFPLILESPSPNQTSLYFCASKRSPNEKLFFGSGTQLSVL.

This clonotype turned up a few times. J is TRBJ2-2 and V is TRBV19; 7 bases match TRBD1. With V trimmed by 1 base and J by 13 bases, 12 bases remained unmatched. The CDR3 is 15 amino acids. The germline CDR1 and CDR2 sequences are LNHDA and SQIVND (reference sequence). The chain's CDR3 is CASSIAGTARGWLFF. Here the CDR3 DNA reads TGTGCCAGTAGTATAGCTGGGACAGCCCGGGGCTGGCTGTTTTTT.

The genes are TRBV10-3 and TRBJ2-1; tentatively, D is TRBD2 (6 bases). The CDR3 has 16 amino acids. Trimming removed 4 bases at V and 7 bases at J, with 20 bases between. From germline, CDR1 is ENHRY and CDR2 SYGVKD. The CDR3 reads CAISGYRDSKNNEQFF. The DNA for the CDR3 is TGTGCCATCAGTGGGTACCGGGACTCTAAAAATAATGAGCAGTTCTTC.